This T cell receptor (beta chain) was recovered during a study of blood T cell repertoires in COVID-19. Study details: The United States, Italy and Spain provided the acute and convalescent COVID-19 samples.

The protocol was immunoSEQ multiplex PCR, while the TCRdb copy is restricted to in-frame clones and leaves out a portion. The top ten clones hold more than 1.4% of a sample with over 400,000 clones, roughly 90% of them seen once. This CDR3 contains 13 residues. CDR1 WSHSY and CDR2 SAAADI come from the germline V gene. V lost 3 bases and J lost 5, with 7 bases in between. This chain links TRBV10-2 with TRBJ2-2; no clear D. This clonotype was obtained from a woman younger than 45 with active or convalescent COVID-19. Sequenced: peripheral blood. The DNA of the CDR3 is TGCGCCAGCAGTGACCGGGTTACCGGGGAGCTGTTTTTT. This encodes CASSDRVTGELFF.